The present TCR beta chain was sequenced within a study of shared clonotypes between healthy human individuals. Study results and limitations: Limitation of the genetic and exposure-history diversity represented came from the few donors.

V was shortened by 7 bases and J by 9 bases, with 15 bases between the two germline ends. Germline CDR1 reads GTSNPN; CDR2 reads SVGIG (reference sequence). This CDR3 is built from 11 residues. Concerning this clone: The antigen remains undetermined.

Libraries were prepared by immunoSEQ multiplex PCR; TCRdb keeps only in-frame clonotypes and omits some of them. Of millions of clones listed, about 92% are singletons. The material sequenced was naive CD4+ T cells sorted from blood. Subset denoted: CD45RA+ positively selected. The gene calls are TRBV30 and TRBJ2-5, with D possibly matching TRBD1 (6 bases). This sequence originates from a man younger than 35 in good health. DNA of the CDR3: TGTGCCTCCATTCGATCAGGGGCCCAGTACTTC. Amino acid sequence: CASIRSGAQYF.